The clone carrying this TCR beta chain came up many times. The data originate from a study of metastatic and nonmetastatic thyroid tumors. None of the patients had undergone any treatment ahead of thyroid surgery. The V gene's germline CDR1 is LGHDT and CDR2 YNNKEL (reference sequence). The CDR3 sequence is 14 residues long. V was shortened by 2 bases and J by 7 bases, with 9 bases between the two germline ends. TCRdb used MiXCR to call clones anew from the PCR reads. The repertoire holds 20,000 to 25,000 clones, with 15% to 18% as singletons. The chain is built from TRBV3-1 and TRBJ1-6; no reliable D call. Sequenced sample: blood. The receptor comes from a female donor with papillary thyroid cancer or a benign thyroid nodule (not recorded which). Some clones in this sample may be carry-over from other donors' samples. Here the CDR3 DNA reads TGTGCCAGCAGCCAACCGTGGCGCAATTCACCCCTCCACTTT. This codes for CASSQPWRNSPLHF.